Below are 5 T cell receptor beta chains sequenced from a single sample in a study of CD8 T cells in ankylosing spondylitis. TCRdb itself ran the 5' RACE reads through MiXCR, one entry per CDR3 protein. Among 120,000 to 150,000 distinct CDR3 sequences listed, roughly 8% were seen once. The sample taken for sequencing was synovial fluid, either unsorted or a sorted T cell fraction (not recorded which). The receptors here all came from a male donor with ankylosing spondylitis.

This clonotype was counted at least ten times. The genes are TRBV7-2 and TRBJ1-2, with D uncertain. With 5 bases removed from V and 7 bases from J, the gap between germline ends came to 17 bases. The germline gives CDR1 SGHTA, CDR2 FQGNSA. The CDR3 has 14 residues. CDR3 DNA: TGTGCCAGCAGCCCCCTCTCGCAGGCTGGTGGCTACACCTTC. It yields the protein CASSPLSQAGGYTF.

This clonotype has at least ten counts. Relative to the germline gene, one junction end is altered; a read error may explain this. This chain joins TRBV2 and TRBJ2-1; 15 positions match TRBD2. There are 15 residues in the CDR3. Germline-derived CDR1 and CDR2 are SNHLY and FYNNEI. The CDR3 reads CASSLGLAGGDEQFF. The CDR3 DNA follows: TGCGCCAGCAGCCTAGGACTAGCGGGAGGGGATGAGCAGTTCTTC.

This clonotype has at least ten counts. This sequence joins TRBV5-1 and TRBJ2-3; D not certain. The length of the CDR3 is 16 residues. CDR1 is SGHRS and CDR2 is YFSETQ in the germline V gene. The V end lost 2 bases, the J end lost 3 bases, and 16 bases lay between the germline ends. The CDR3 DNA follows: TGCGCCAGCAGCTTCTTCGGCCTAGGTTCGACAGATACGCAGTATTTT. It is translated as CASSFFGLGSTDTQYF. Full variable domain (rest looked up from reference TRBV5-1 and TRBJ2-3): KAGVTQTPRYLIKTRGQQVTLSCSPISGHRSVSWYQQTPGQGLQFLFEYFSETQRNKGNFPGRFSGRQFSNSRSEMNVSTLELGDSALYLCASSFFGLGSTDTQYFGPGTRLTVL.

Comment on this clonotype: This sequence may be a read error, since a much larger clone differs from it by one base. The chain is built from TRBV20-1 and TRBJ2-3; 9 nucleotides match TRBD2. The CDR3 is 15 amino acids. The germline V gene encodes CDR1 DFQATT and CDR2 SNEGSKA (reference sequence). V lost 6 bases and J lost 4; bases outside the gene matches: 11. CDR3 coding DNA: TGCAGTGCCCCAGGGACTAGCCATGGGGCAGATACGCAGTATTTT. Protein: CSAPGTSHGADTQYF.

The sample holds many counts of this clonotype. The V call is TRBV29-1, the J call TRBJ1-1, with D maybe TRBD1 (5 bases). Germline V gene data show CDR1 as SQVTM and CDR2 as ANQGSEA. This CDR3 region has 14 residues. The ends were cut back, 6 bases at V and 4 bases at J, with 18 bases in the middle. The CDR3 DNA sequence: TGCAGCGTCCTCGGTGGTTCAGGGTCCACTGAAGCTTTCTTT. The encoded protein is CSVLGGSGSTEAFF.